Below, one T cell receptor beta chain is given with its context. This sample is part of a study of T cells in Graves' hyperthyroidism and ophthalmopathy. Each ophthalmopathy patient scored at least 3 on the Clinical Activity Score and at least 4 on NOSPECS grade, with duration under 3 months. Patients were excluded for uncontrolled infection, other autoimmune disease, pregnancy or lactation. RNA transcripts gave rise to amplified TCR beta CDR3 regions. With the HTBI primer set, the TCR CDR3 went through a first round of RT-PCR. TCRdb independently ran MiXCR on the multiplex PCR reads; one entry per CDR3 protein. Among over 500,000 distinct CDR3 sequences listed, about 16% were seen once. The CDR3 sequence is 15 residues long. Trimming at V came to 1 base and at J to 10 bases, leaving 6 bases not matched to a gene. The germline V gene encodes CDR1 SEHNR and CDR2 FQNEAQ (reference sequence).

Source material: blood. The rearrangement joins TRBV7-9 to TRBJ2-1; 11 positions match TRBD2. The sequence was obtained from a woman aged 25 to 39 with Graves' ophthalmopathy. Written as DNA, the CDR3 is TGTGCCAGCAGCTTAGATAGCGGGAGGGCCAGGGAGCAGTTCTTC. Protein product: CASSLDSGRAREQFF. The variable domain in full, completed from reference TRBV7-9 and TRBJ2-1, reads DTGVSQNPRHKITKRGQNVTFRCDPISEHNRLYWYRQTLGQGPEFLTYFQNEAQLEKSRLLSDRFSAERPKGSFSTLEIQRTEQGDSAMYLCASSLDSGRAREQFFGPGTRLTVL.